This entry describes one T cell receptor (beta chain). Its matching antigen is unknown. The table came from immunoSEQ multiplex PCR; TCRdb's copy has only in-frame clones and leaves some out. The repertoire holds some 2,000,000 clones, with almost 96% as singletons. The source of the sample is a study of shared clonotypes between healthy human individuals. Study observations and caveats: Investigators expected sequencing depth to affect clonotype sharing among donors. The study found about 5% of naive CD4 clonotypes shared across a handful of donors.

Trimming pared 2 bases from V and 4 bases from J, leaving 2 bases between. CDR3 size: 12 residues. CDR1 is MNHNY, CDR2 SVGAGI, per germline (reference sequence). Source material: naive CD4+ T cells sorted from blood. As to subset: CD45RA+ positively selected. V usage is TRBV6-6 and J usage is TRBJ1-4; D is unclear. The sequence was collected from a man younger than 30 in good health. CDR3 in amino acids: CASSYNNEKLFF. The DNA for the CDR3 is TGTGCCAGCAGTTACAATAATGAAAAACTGTTTTTT.